These 29 T cell receptor beta chains were all obtained from the same sample, sequenced in a study of cytomegalovirus exposure and HLA in healthy donors. The PCR was carried out with 60 Vbeta primers and 13 Jbeta primers. Clones were read by immunoSEQ multiplex PCR, and TCRdb kept only the in-frame ones, dropping some. The repertoire holds roughly 170,000 clones, 80% seen once, with approximately 6.7% in the top ten. Sequencing was done on a sample of PBMCs. These receptors all stem from a man aged 25 to 40 in good health and CMV-seropositive.

This clone was found a few times. The chain has TRBV5-6 and TRBJ2-1; 13 bases fit TRBD2. Germline assignment: CDR1 SGHDT and CDR2 YYEEEE. This CDR3 is built from 15 residues. V lost 8 bases and J lost 5; bases outside the gene matches: 7. The CDR3 sequence is CASRLAGGENNEQFF. The DNA for the CDR3 is TGTGCCAGTAGACTAGCGGGAGGTGAGAACAATGAGCAGTTCTTC.

The genes are TRBV7-3 and TRBJ2-1; 8 bases match TRBD2. V gave up 4 bases and J gave up 6 bases; unmatched junction bases: 5. Germline values: CDR1 SGHTA, CDR2 FQGTGA. This CDR3 is built from 14 residues. CDR3 coding DNA: TGTGCCAGCAGCTCCGGGAGGGCCGGCAATGAGCAGTTCTTC. Translating it yields CASSSGRAGNEQFF.

This clone was counted between two and nine times. The V call is TRBV11-2, the J call TRBJ2-3, with 8 nucleotides matching TRBD2. This CDR3 region has 14 residues. Germline CDR1 is SGHAT and CDR2 is FQNNGV. J was trimmed by 6 bases and V by 1 base; bases with no gene match: 3. The CDR3 sequence is CASSLAGGDDTQYF. CDR3 coding DNA: TGTGCCAGCAGCTTAGCCGGGGGGGACGATACGCAGTATTTT.

The V and J genes are TRBV10-3 and TRBJ2-2; 12 nucleotides line up with TRBD2. CDR1 ENHRY and CDR2 SYGVKD come from the germline V gene. The CDR3 is 18 residues long. The V segment lost 3 bases and the J segment 1 base; nucleotides outside the gene matches: 6. The CDR3 DNA reads TGTGCCATCAGTGACAAAGGGACTAGCGGGTGGAACACCGGGGAGCTGTTTTTT. Translating it yields CAISDKGTSGWNTGELFF.

This chain uses TRBV20-1 with TRBJ2-7; perhaps TRBD2 as D (6 bases). The germline V gene has CDR1 DFQATT and CDR2 SNEGSKA (reference sequence). Trimming took off 6 bases at V and 7 bases at J, with 13 bases between the two ends. The length of the CDR3 is 11 residues. Written as DNA, the CDR3 is TGCAGTGCCGACGGGGGACGGGAGCAGTACTTC. This sequence encodes CSADGGREQYF.

V and J are TRBV25-1 and TRBJ1-2; D perhaps matches TRBD1 (6 bases). The CDR3 runs 13 residues. Germline CDR1 is MGHDK and CDR2 is SYGVNS. Between the trimmed V and J ends, which lost 6 bases and 8 bases, there was a span of 16 bases. The CDR3 bases are TGTGCCAGCAGCCCTACAGGGTTAGAAGGCTACACCTTC. Amino acids: CASSPTGLEGYTF.

The genes are TRBV29-1 and TRBJ2-7, with D uncertain. The CDR3 is 13 amino acids. In germline, CDR1 is SQVTM, CDR2 ANQGSEA. The V end was cut by 3 bases, the J end by 1 base, with 10 bases between. The CDR3 is CSVEGDTSYEQYF. CDR3 DNA sequence: TGCAGCGTTGAGGGTGACACTTCCTACGAGCAGTACTTC.

The rearrangement joins TRBV27 to TRBJ1-2, with 7 bases that match TRBD1. With V trimmed by 6 bases and J by 1 base, 5 bases remained unmatched. The CDR3 covers 14 residues. Germline V gene data show CDR1 as MNHEY and CDR2 as SMNVEV (reference sequence). CDR3 region: CASSRDSVNYGYTF. CDR3 DNA sequence: TGTGCCAGCAGCCGGGACAGTGTTAACTATGGCTACACCTTC.

The chain is built from TRBV29-1 and TRBJ2-2; weak D call: TRBD2 (6 bases). Germline CDR1 is SQVTM and CDR2 is ANQGSEA. The CDR3 covers 13 residues. With 6 bases removed from V and 0 bases from J, the gap between germline ends came to 8 bases. CDR3: CSVRRANTGELFF. Written as DNA, the CDR3 is TGCAGCGTGCGGAGGGCGAACACCGGGGAGCTGTTTTTT.

In this sample, this clone turned up once. The CDR3 region has the DNA TGTGCCAGCAGTTACGCCGGGACAGGGGCCAAAAACATTCAGTACTTC. Protein sequence: CASSYAGTGAKNIQYF. The chain uses TRBV6-5 and TRBJ2-4; TRBD1 matches at 9 bases. Germline trimming cut 2 bases from V and 1 base from J; bases unmatched to any gene: 3. Germline V gene lookup returns CDR1 MNHEY and CDR2 SVGAGI. The CDR3 has 16 amino acids.

Regarding this clone: Different DNA sequences within this sample yield the same CDR3. The gene calls are TRBV27 and TRBJ2-7; D is possibly TRBD2 (5 bases). Germline values: CDR1 MNHEY, CDR2 SMNVEV (reference sequence). V lost 5 bases to trimming and J lost 1 base, with 9 bases between them. This CDR3 has 13 amino acids. The CDR3 DNA sequence: TGTGCCAGCAGTCTCCGGGGATCCTACGAGCAGTACTTC. This encodes CASSLRGSYEQYF.

The chain combines TRBV7-9 with TRBJ2-7, with a weak D call TRBD2 (6 bases). The germline V and J ends were trimmed by 5 bases and 4 bases, with 18 bases remaining between them. The CDR3 is made up of 15 amino acids. CDR1 and CDR2 from the germline V gene are SEHNR and FQNEAQ (reference sequence). The CDR3 sequence: CASSRRAGSKYEQYF. The CDR3 DNA is TGTGCCAGCAGCCGCCGCGCCGGGAGCAAGTACGAGCAGTACTTC. The full variable domain, with the rest looked up from reference TRBV7-9 and TRBJ2-7, is DTGVSQNPRHKITKRGQNVTFRCDPISEHNRLYWYRQTLGQGPEFLTYFQNEAQLEKSRLLSDRFSAERPKGSFSTLEIQRTEQGDSAMYLCASSRRAGSKYEQYFGPGTRLTVT.

The sample holds a few counts of this clone. The genes are TRBV4-2 and TRBJ2-1; TRBD2 matches at 7 bases. This CDR3 contains 13 residues. With 4 bases clipped from V and 5 bases from J, the junction kept 2 bases outside the gene matches. Germline CDR1 is LGHNA and CDR2 is YNFKEQ. The CDR3 region is CASSPGTNNEQFF. CDR3 sequence (DNA): TGTGCCAGCAGCCCAGGGACTAACAATGAGCAGTTCTTC.

The rearrangement links TRBV7-9 to TRBJ2-3; the D gene is possibly TRBD1 (5 bases). The CDR3 is 12 residues long. Trimming took off 5 bases at V and 5 bases at J, with 8 bases between the two ends. CDR1 and CDR2 (germline): SEHNR, FQNEAQ (reference sequence). The CDR3 coding sequence is TGTGCCAGCAGCCCTAGGGGAGATACGCAGTATTTT. It translates to CASSPRGDTQYF.

The V gene is TRBV2, the J gene TRBJ2-1, with D perhaps TRBD2 (5 bases). The CDR3 consists of 17 residues. Germline loops: CDR1 SNHLY, CDR2 FYNNEI. V was trimmed by 6 bases and J by 0 bases, leaving 18 bases between them. The DNA for the CDR3 is TGTGCCAGCAGGTGGCGAATCTCGGGGATCTCCTACAATGAGCAGTTCTTC. This encodes CASRWRISGISYNEQFF.

The chain has TRBV6-1 and TRBJ1-1; perhaps TRBD1 as D (5 bases). The V gene lost 4 bases and the J gene lost 0 bases, with 18 bases spanning the gap. Germline V lookup: CDR1 MNHNS, CDR2 SASEGT. The CDR3 contains 17 residues. Here the CDR3 reads CASSARDGSTMNTEAFF. The CDR3 DNA sequence: TGTGCCAGCAGTGCAAGGGACGGGAGCACCATGAACACTGAAGCTTTCTTT.

The chain joins TRBV6-6 to TRBJ2-5; the D gene is possibly TRBD2 (6 bases). The length of the CDR3 is 14 residues. Germline CDR1 MNHNY, CDR2 SVGAGI (reference sequence). The ends were cut back, 2 bases at V and 1 base at J, with 8 bases in the middle. CDR3 amino acids: CASSYDGGQETQYF. DNA of the CDR3: TGTGCCAGCAGTTACGACGGGGGCCAAGAGACCCAGTACTTC.

This chain links TRBV5-1 with TRBJ2-7; TRBD2 aligns across 8 bases. CDR1 and CDR2 from the germline V gene are SGHRS and YFSETQ. The CDR3 covers 14 residues. Trimming removed 0 bases from V and 7 bases from J; junction bases left unmatched: 6. Here the CDR3 reads CASSLVPGGREQYF. The CDR3 region has the DNA TGCGCCAGCAGCTTGGTGCCGGGAGGGCGTGAGCAGTACTTC. Using reference TRBV5-1 and TRBJ2-7 for the parts outside the CDR3, the full variable domain is KAGVTQTPRYLIKTRGQQVTLSCSPISGHRSVSWYQQTPGQGLQFLFEYFSETQRNKGNFPGRFSGRQFSNSRSEMNVSTLELGDSALYLCASSLVPGGREQYFGPGTRLTVT.

The chain links TRBV18 to TRBJ1-5, with no clear D. Trimming removed 2 bases at V and 3 bases at J, with 11 bases between. The germline gives CDR1 KGHSH, CDR2 LQKENI. The CDR3 is 15 amino acids. CDR3 sequence (DNA): TGTGCCAGCTCACCAGCCCGAGGTTTCAATCAGCCCCAGCATTTT. Translation: CASSPARGFNQPQHF.

This clone was seen a few times. This sequence joins TRBV27 and TRBJ2-4, with 8 bases matching TRBD1. The CDR3 has 13 amino acids. Germline CDR1 reads MNHEY; CDR2 reads SMNVEV (reference sequence). Losses at the gene ends were 5 bases for V and 8 bases for J; bases not matched to a gene: 5. The DNA of the CDR3 is TGTGCCAGCAGTGGGGACAGGAGGTACATTCAGTACTTC. Translating it yields CASSGDRRYIQYF.

The chain is built from TRBV5-6 and TRBJ2-7, with 9 bases aligning to TRBD1. The CDR3 totals 14 residues. J was trimmed by 3 bases and V by 0 bases; bases with no gene match: 1. The germline V gene has CDR1 SGHDT and CDR2 YYEEEE. Here the CDR3 reads CASSLAGQGYEQYF. CDR3 sequence (DNA): TGTGCCAGCAGCTTGGCGGGACAGGGCTACGAGCAGTACTTC.

This chain's CDR3 is CASSPPRITGLEQYF. The CDR3 DNA follows: TGTGCCAGCAGTCCCCCAAGGATCACAGGGCTCGAGCAGTACTTC. The rearrangement joins TRBV28 to TRBJ2-7; maybe TRBD1 (6 bases). Germline V gene sequence: CDR1 MDHEN, CDR2 SYDVKM. Trimming removed 5 bases from V and 6 bases from J, with 20 bases in between. The CDR3 is 15 amino acids. The variable domain in full, with the rest retrieved from reference TRBV28 and TRBJ2-7, is DVKVTQSSRYLVKRTGEKVFLECVQDMDHENMFWYRQDPGLGLRLIYFSYDVKMKEKGDIPEGYSVSREKKERFSLILESASTNQTSMYLCASSPPRITGLEQYFGPGTRLTVT.

The rearrangement joins TRBV5-6 to TRBJ2-5; 7 bases are shared with TRBD1. V lost 4 bases to trimming and J lost 4 bases; unmatched junction nucleotides: 10. The CDR3 is made up of 15 amino acids. CDR1 and CDR2 (germline): SGHDT, YYEEEE. CDR3 region: CASSPLGQGVETQYF. DNA for the CDR3: TGTGCCAGCAGCCCCTTAGGGCAGGGGGTAGAGACCCAGTACTTC.

The V call is TRBV5-6, the J call TRBJ1-6; tentatively, D is TRBD1 (5 bases). The CDR3 is made up of 14 amino acids. The V gene lost 2 bases and the J gene lost 9 bases, with 12 bases spanning the gap. CDR1 SGHDT and CDR2 YYEEEE come from the germline V gene. This CDR3 is CASSLGTLGSPLHF. The DNA for the CDR3 is TGTGCCAGCAGCTTAGGGACTTTAGGTTCACCCCTCCACTTT.

This clone was seen only once. The gene calls are TRBV10-3 and TRBJ1-5, with D uncertain. V lost 0 bases to trimming and J lost 7 bases, with 16 bases between them. Looked up from germline, CDR1 is ENHRY and CDR2 is SYGVKD. This CDR3 is built from 16 residues. In DNA form, the CDR3 reads TGTGCCATCAGTGAGTCAGGAGGGATCCGAGAGCAGCCCCAGCATTTT. The encoded protein is CAISESGGIREQPQHF.

The V call is TRBV7-9, the J call TRBJ1-1; D not certain. The germline V gene encodes CDR1 SEHNR and CDR2 FQNEAQ (reference sequence). The V and J ends lost 7 bases and 4 bases respectively, with 16 bases between them. The CDR3 is 14 amino acids. The CDR3, as DNA: TGTGCCAGCACCACCGATGGACGGGGCACTGAAGCTTTCTTT. Protein product: CASTTDGRGTEAFF.

The chain employs TRBV27 and TRBJ2-7; TRBD2 is a possible D gene (6 bases). The ends were cut back, 2 bases at V and 0 bases at J, with 17 bases in the middle. This CDR3 has 17 residues. Germline V lookup: CDR1 MNHEY, CDR2 SMNVEV (reference sequence). This CDR3 is CASSLTLASANSYEQYF. CDR3 DNA sequence: TGTGCCAGCAGTTTAACCCTAGCGAGCGCGAACTCCTACGAGCAGTACTTC.

The chain links TRBV15 to TRBJ2-7; 12 nucleotides line up with TRBD2. V lost 3 bases and J lost 6; bases outside the gene matches: 6. This CDR3 has 15 residues. Germline CDR1 and CDR2: LNHNV and YYDKDF (reference sequence). The CDR3 region is CATSSRLAGVGEQYF. The CDR3 DNA is TGTGCCACCAGCAGTCGACTAGCGGGAGTGGGCGAGCAGTACTTC.

The chain has TRBV19 and TRBJ2-1; no reliable D call. Between the trimmed V and J ends, which lost 6 bases and 7 bases, there was a span of 19 bases. Germline loops: CDR1 LNHDA, CDR2 SQIVND (reference sequence). The length of the CDR3 is 15 residues. CDR3 sequence: CASRRNAEIGNEQFF. The DNA for the CDR3 is TGTGCCAGTAGGAGGAATGCGGAGATCGGGAATGAGCAGTTCTTC. The full variable domain, completed using reference TRBV19 and TRBJ2-1, is DGGITQSPKYLFRKEGQNVTLSCEQNLNHDAMYWYRQDPGQGLRLIYYSQIVNDFQKGDIAEGYSVSREKKESFPLTVTSAQKNPTAFYLCASRRNAEIGNEQFFGPGTRLTVL.